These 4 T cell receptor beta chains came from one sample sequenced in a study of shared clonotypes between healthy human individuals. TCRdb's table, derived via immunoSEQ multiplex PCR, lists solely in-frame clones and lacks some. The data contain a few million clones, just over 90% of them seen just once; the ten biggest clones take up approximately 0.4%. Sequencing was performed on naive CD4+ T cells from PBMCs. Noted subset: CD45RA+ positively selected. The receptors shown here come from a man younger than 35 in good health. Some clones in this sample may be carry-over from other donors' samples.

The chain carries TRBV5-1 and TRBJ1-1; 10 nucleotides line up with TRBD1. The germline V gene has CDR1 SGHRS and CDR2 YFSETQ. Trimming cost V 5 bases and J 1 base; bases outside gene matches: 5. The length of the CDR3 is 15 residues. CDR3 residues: CASSGTGAANTEAFF. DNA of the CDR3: TGCGCCAGCAGTGGGACAGGGGCGGCGAACACTGAAGCTTTCTTT.

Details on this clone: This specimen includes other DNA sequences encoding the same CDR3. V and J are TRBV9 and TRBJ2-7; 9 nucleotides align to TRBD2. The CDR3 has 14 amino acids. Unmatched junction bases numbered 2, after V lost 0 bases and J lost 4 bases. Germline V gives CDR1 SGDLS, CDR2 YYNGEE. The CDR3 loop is CASSVGAGGYEQYF. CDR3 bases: TGTGCCAGCAGCGTAGGGGCGGGAGGGTACGAGCAGTACTTC. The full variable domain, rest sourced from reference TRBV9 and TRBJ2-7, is DSGVTQTPKHLITATGQRVTLRCSPRSGDLSVYWYQQSLDQGLQFLIQYYNGEERAKGNILERFSAQQFPDLHSELNLSSLELGDSALYFCASSVGAGGYEQYFGPGTRLTVT.

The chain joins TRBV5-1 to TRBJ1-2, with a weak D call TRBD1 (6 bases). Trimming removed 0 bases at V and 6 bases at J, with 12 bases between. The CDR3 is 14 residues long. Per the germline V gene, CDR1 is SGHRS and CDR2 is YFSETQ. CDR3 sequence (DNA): TGCGCCAGCAGCTTGGAATTACAGGGTCATGGCTACACCTTC. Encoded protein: CASSLELQGHGYTF.

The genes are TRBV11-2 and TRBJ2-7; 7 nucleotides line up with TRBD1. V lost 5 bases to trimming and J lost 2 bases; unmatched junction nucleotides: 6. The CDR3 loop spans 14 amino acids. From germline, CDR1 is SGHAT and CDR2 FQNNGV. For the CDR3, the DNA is TGTGCCAGCAGCCACCGGGACAGCACCTACGAGCAGTACTTC. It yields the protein CASSHRDSTYEQYF.